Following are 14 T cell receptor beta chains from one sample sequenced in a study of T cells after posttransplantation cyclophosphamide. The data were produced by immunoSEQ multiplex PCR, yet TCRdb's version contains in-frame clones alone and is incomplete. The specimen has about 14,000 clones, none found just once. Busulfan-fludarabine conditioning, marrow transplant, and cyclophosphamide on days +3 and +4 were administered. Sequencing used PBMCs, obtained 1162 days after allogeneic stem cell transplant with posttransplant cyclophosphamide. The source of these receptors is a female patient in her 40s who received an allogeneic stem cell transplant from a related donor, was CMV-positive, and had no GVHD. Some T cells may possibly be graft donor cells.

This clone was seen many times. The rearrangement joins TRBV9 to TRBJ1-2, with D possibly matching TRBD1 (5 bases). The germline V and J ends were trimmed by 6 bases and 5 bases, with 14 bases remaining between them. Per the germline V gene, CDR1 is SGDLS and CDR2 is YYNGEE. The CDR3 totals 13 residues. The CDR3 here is CASTSGDYYGYTF. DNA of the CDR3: TGTGCCAGCACCTCGGGGGACTATTATGGCTACACCTTC.

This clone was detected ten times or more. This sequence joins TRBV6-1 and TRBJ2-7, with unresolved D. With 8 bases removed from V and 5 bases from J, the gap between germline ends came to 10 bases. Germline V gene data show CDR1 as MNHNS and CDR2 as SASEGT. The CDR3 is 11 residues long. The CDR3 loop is CASSRFHEQYF. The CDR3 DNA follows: TGTGCCAGCTCCAGGTTCCACGAGCAGTACTTC.

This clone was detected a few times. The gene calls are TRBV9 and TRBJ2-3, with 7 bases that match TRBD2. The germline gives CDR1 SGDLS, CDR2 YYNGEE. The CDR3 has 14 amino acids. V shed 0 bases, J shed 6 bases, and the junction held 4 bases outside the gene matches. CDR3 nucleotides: TGTGCCAGCAGCGTAGTGAGGGAGGGGGATACGCAGTATTTT. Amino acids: CASSVVREGDTQYF. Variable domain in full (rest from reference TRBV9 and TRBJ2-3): DSGVTQTPKHLITATGQRVTLRCSPRSGDLSVYWYQQSLDQGLQFLIQYYNGEERAKGNILERFSAQQFPDLHSELNLSSLELGDSALYFCASSVVREGDTQYFGPGTRLTVL.

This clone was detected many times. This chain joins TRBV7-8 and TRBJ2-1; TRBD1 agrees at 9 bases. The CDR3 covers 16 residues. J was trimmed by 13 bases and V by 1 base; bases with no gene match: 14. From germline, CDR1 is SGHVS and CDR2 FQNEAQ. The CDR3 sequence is CASSLVGTGLSSGQFF. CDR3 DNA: TGTGCCAGCAGCTTAGTTGGGACAGGGTTGAGTTCAGGCCAGTTCTTC. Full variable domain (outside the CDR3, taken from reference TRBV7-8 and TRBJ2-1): GAGVSQSPRYKVAKRGQDVALRCDPISGHVSLFWYQQALGQGPEFLTYFQNEAQLDKSGLPSDRFFAERPEGSVSTLKIQRTQQEDSAVYLCASSLVGTGLSSGQFFGPGTRLTVL.

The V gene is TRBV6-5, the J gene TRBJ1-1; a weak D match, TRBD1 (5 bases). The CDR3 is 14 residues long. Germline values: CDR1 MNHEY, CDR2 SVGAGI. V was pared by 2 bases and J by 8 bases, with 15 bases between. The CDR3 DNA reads TGTGCCAGCAGTTACCCCAACCAGGGAACGGAAGCTTTCTTT. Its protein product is CASSYPNQGTEAFF.

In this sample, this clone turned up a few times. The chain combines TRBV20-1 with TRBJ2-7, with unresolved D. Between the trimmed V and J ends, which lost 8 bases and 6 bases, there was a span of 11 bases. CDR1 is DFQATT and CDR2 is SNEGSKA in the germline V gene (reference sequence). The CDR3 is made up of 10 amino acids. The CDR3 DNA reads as TGCAGTCCGCAGGCGTCCGAGCAGTACTTC. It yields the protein CSPQASEQYF.

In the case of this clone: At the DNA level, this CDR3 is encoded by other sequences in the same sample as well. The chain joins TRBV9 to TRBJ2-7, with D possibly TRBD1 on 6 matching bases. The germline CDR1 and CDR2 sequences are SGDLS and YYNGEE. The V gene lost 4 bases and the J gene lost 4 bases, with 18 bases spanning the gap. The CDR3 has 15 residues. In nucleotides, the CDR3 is TGTGCCAGCAGCTTCGGGCAGGGGACGGCATACGAGCAGTACTTC. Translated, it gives CASSFGQGTAYEQYF.

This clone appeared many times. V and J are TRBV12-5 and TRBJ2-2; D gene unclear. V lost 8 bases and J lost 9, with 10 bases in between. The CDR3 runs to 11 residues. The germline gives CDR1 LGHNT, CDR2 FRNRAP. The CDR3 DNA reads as TGTGCTAGTTCTCTAGACTGGGAGCTGTTTTTT. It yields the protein CASSLDWELFF.

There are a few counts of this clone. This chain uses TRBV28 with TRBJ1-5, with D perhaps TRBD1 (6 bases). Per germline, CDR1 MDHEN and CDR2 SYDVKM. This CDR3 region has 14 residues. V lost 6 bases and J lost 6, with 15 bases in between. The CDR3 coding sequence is TGTGCCAGCAGCCCAGGTGAGGGGGTTCAGCCCCAGCATTTT. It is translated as CASSPGEGVQPQHF.

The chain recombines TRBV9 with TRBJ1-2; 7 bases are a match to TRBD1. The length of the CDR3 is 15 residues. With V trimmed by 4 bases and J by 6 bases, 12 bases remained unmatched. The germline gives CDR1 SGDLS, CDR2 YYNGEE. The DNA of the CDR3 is TGTGCCAGCAGCCCAGGGACAGTTCTAAATAATGGCTACACCTTC. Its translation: CASSPGTVLNNGYTF. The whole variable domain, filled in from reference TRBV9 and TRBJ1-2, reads DSGVTQTPKHLITATGQRVTLRCSPRSGDLSVYWYQQSLDQGLQFLIQYYNGEERAKGNILERFSAQQFPDLHSELNLSSLELGDSALYFCASSPGTVLNNGYTFGSGTRLTVV.

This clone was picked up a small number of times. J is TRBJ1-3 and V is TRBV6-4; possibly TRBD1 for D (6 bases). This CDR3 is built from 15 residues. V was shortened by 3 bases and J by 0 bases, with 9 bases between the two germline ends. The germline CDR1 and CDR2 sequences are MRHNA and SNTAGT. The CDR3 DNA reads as TGTGCCAGCAGTGAGGGGGCAGACTCTGGAAACACCATATATTTT. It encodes CASSEGADSGNTIYF.

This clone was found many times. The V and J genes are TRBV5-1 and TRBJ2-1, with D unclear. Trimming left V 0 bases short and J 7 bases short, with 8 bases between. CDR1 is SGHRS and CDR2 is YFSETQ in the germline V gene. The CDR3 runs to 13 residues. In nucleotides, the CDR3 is TGCGCCAGCAGCTTGGAGTGGGCGAATGAGCAGTTCTTC. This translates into CASSLEWANEQFF.

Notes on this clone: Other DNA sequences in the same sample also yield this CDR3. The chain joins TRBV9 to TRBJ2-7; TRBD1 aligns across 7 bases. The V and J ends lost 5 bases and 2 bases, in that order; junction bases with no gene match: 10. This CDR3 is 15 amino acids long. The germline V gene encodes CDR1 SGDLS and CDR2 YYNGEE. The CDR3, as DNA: TGTGCCAGCAGTTTCGAACAGGGGACGGCCTACGAGCAGTACTTC. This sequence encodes CASSFEQGTAYEQYF. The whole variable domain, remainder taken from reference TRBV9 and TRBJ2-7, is DSGVTQTPKHLITATGQRVTLRCSPRSGDLSVYWYQQSLDQGLQFLIQYYNGEERAKGNILERFSAQQFPDLHSELNLSSLELGDSALYFCASSFEQGTAYEQYFGPGTRLTVT.

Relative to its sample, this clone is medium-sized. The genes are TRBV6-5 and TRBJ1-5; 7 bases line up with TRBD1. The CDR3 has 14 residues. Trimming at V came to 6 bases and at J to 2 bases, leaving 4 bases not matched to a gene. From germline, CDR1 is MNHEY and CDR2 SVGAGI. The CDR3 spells CASRKTGRNQPQHF. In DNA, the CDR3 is TGTGCCAGCAGAAAGACAGGGCGCAATCAGCCCCAGCATTTT.